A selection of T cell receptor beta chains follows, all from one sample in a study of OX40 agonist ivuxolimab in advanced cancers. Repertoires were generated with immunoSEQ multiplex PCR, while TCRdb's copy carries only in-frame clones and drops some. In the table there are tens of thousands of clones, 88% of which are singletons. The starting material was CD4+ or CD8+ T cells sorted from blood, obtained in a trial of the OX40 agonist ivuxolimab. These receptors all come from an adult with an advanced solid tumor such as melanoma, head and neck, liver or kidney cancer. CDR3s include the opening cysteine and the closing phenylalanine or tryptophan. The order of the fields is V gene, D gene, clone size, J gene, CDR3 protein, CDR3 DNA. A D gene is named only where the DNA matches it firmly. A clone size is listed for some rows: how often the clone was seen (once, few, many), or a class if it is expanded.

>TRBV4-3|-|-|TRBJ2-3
CASSTGGMSTDTQYF
TGCGCCAGCAGCACCGGCGGGATGAGCACAGATACGCAGTATTTT
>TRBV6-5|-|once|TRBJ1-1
CASSYQVGNTEAFF
TGTGCCAGCAGTTACCAGGTGGGGAACACTGAAGCTTTCTTT
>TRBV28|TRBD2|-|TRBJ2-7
CASRLAGRYEQYF
TGTGCCAGCAGGCTAGCGGGGAGATACGAGCAGTACTTC
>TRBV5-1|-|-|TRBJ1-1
CASSLGNNIEAFF
TGCGCCAGCAGCTTGGGGAACAACATTGAAGCTTTCTTT
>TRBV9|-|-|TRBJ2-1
CASSVVGQAYNEQFF
TGTGCCAGCAGCGTAGTCGGCCAAGCCTACAATGAGCAGTTCTTC
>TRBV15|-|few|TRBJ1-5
CATANQVSNQPQHF
TGTGCCACCGCTAACCAGGTTAGCAATCAGCCCCAGCATTTT
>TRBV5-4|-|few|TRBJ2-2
CASSGPSNTGELFF
TGTGCCAGCAGTGGCCCGTCGAACACCGGGGAGCTGTTTTTT
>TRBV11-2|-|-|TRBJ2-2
CASSLEIRSSGELFF
TGTGCCAGCAGCTTAGAAATAAGATCTTCCGGGGAGCTGTTTTTT
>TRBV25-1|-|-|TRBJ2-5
CASSELQDPQETQYF
TGTGCCAGCAGTGAATTGCAGGACCCACAAGAGACCCAGTACTTC
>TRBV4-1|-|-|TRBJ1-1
CASQPHKGPTEAFF
TGCGCCAGTCAACCTCATAAAGGGCCCACTGAAGCTTTCTTT
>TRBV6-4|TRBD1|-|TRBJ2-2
CASRKGQGNTGELFF
TGTGCCAGCAGGAAGGGACAGGGAAACACCGGGGAGCTGTTTTTT
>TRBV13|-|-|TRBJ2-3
CASGNRDPNDTQYF
TGTGCCAGCGGGAACAGGGACCCGAATGATACGCAGTATTTT
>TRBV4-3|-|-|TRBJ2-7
CASSQLGRESYEQYF
TGCGCCAGCAGCCAACTAGGGCGGGAATCCTACGAGCAGTACTTC
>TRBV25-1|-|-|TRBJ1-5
CASSVDTSNQPQHF
TGTGCCAGCAGTGTGGACACTAGCAATCAGCCCCAGCATTTT
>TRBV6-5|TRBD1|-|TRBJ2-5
CASSLDRGRPETQYF
TGTGCCAGCAGTTTGGACAGGGGGCGCCCAGAGACCCAGTACTTC
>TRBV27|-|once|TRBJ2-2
CARYPSLDGVRTGELFF
TGTGCCAGGTACCCAAGCCTGGACGGGGTCCGCACCGGGGAGCTGTTTTTT
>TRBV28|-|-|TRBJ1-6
CASSLLSGIIDSPLHF
TGTGCCAGCAGTTTATTGTCAGGAATAATCGATTCACCCCTCCACTTT
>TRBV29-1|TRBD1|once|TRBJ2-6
CSVEGQGATGANVLTF
TGCAGCGTTGAAGGCCAGGGGGCTACAGGGGCCAACGTCCTGACTTTC
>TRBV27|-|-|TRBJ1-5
CASSLGSNQPQHF
TGTGCCAGCAGTCTGGGTAGCAATCAGCCCCAGCATTTT
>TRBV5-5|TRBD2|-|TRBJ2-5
CASSHAKGGRGDYQETQYF
TGTGCCAGCAGCCACGCCAAGGGCGGGCGGGGGGATTACCAAGAGACCCAGTACTTC
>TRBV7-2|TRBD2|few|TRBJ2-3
CASSFYGGSRDTQYF
TGTGCCAGCAGCTTTTACGGGGGGTCTAGAGATACGCAGTATTTT
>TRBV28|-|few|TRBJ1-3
CASSIDRNTIYF
TGTGCCAGCAGTATAGACAGAAACACCATATATTTT
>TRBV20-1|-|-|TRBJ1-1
CSGAEAFF
TGCAGTGGGGCTGAAGCTTTCTTT
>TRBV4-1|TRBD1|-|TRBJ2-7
CASSSETGFYEQYF
TGCGCCAGCAGCTCCGAGACAGGGTTCTACGAGCAGTACTTC
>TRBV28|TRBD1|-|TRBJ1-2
CASTTGVGLDGYTF
TGTGCCAGCACAACAGGGGTAGGCCTGGATGGCTACACCTTC
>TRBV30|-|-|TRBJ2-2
CAWSTGDYTGELFF
TGTGCCTGGAGTACAGGGGACTACACCGGGGAGCTGTTTTTT
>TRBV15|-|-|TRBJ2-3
CATSNPGGSGTDTQYF
TGTGCCACCAGCAATCCCGGGGGATCTGGCACAGATACGCAGTATTTT
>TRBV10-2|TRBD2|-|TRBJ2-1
CASTNGGWNEQFF
TGCGCCAGCACGAACGGGGGGTGGAATGAGCAGTTCTTC
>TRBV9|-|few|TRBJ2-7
CASSEDEYEQYF
TGTGCCAGCAGCGAGGACGAGTACGAGCAGTACTTC
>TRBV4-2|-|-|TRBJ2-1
CASSPEYYRDSSYNEQFF
TGTGCCAGCAGCCCGGAGTATTACCGGGACTCGTCCTACAATGAGCAGTTCTTC
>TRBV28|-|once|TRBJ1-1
CASSSTGYGTEAFF
TGTGCCAGCAGTTCTACAGGGTACGGCACTGAAGCTTTCTTT
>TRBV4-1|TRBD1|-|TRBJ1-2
CASSQETGGFYGYTF
TGCGCCAGCAGCCAAGAAACAGGGGGCTTCTATGGCTACACCTTC
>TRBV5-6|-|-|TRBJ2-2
CASSPLGNTGELFF
TGTGCCAGCAGCCCCTTAGGAAACACCGGGGAGCTGTTTTTT
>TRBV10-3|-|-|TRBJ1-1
CAIKADLMNTEAFF
TGTGCCATCAAGGCAGACTTAATGAACACTGAAGCTTTCTTT
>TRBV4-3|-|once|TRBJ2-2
CASSQDKGGQYTGELFF
TGCGCCAGCAGCCAAGATAAGGGCGGACAGTACACCGGGGAGCTGTTTTTT
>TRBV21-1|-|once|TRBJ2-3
CASSLSGGSTDTQYF
TGTGCCAGCAGTCTGTCTGGGGGGAGCACAGATACGCAGTATTTT
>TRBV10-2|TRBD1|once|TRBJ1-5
CASSPDRDGQPQHF
TGCGCCAGCAGCCCGGACAGGGACGGTCAGCCCCAGCATTTT
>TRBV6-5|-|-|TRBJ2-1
CASSYTGTEQFF
TGTGCCAGCAGTTACACCGGGACTGAGCAGTTCTTC
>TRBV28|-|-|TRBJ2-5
CASSNQGGVETQYF
TGTGCCAGCAGCAACCAGGGTGGTGTAGAGACCCAGTACTTC
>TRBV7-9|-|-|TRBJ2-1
CASSLGTNNEQFF
TGTGCCAGCAGCTTAGGGACTAACAATGAGCAGTTCTTC
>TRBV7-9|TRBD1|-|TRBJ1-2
CASSGDRDGYGYTF
TGTGCCAGCAGCGGGGACAGGGATGGCTATGGCTACACCTTC
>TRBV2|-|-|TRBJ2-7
CASSPRTATYEQYF
TGTGCCAGCAGCCCCAGGACCGCAACCTACGAGCAGTACTTC
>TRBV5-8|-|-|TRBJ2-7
CASSPLNSYEQYF
TGTGCCAGCAGCCCCCTAAACTCCTACGAGCAGTACTTC
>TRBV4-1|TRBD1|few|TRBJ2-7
CASSQVSGQGYEQYF
TGCGCCAGCAGCCAAGTTTCAGGACAGGGTTACGAGCAGTACTTC
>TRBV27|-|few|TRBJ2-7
CASQVSRGPYEQYF
TGTGCCAGTCAAGTGAGCAGGGGCCCCTACGAGCAGTACTTC
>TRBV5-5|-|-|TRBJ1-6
CASSLVATESSYNSPLHF
TGTGCCAGCAGCTTGGTCGCGACAGAGAGCTCCTATAATTCACCCCTCCACTTT
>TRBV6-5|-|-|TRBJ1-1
CASRDGLQESF
TGTGCCAGCAGGGATGGTTTACAGGAATCGTTT
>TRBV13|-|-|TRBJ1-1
CASTLEGWRGAEAFF
TGTGCCAGCACCTTGGAGGGGTGGCGGGGTGCTGAAGCTTTCTTT
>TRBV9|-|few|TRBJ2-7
CASSGDPAEQYF
TGTGCCAGCAGCGGGGACCCAGCCGAGCAGTACTTC
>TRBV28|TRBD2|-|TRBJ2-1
CASSFLGTSGGPYNEQFF
TGTGCCAGCAGTTTCCTCGGGACTAGCGGGGGCCCCTACAATGAGCAGTTCTTC
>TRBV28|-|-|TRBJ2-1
CASRETGPYNEQFF
TGTGCCAGCAGAGAAACGGGCCCCTACAATGAGCAGTTCTTC